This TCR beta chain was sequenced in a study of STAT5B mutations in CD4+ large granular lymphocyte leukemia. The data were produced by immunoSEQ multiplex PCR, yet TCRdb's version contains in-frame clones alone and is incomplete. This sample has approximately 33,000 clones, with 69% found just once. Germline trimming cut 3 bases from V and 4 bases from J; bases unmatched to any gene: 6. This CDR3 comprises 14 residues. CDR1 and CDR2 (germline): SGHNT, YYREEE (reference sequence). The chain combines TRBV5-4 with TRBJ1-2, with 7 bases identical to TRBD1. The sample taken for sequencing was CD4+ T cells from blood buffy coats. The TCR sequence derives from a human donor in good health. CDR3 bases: TGTGCCAGCAGCTGGGAGGACAGGACCTATGGCTACACCTTC. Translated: CASSWEDRTYGYTF.